This T cell receptor (beta chain) is drawn from a study of T cell repertoires in cytomegalovirus infection (dated by TCRdb to about 2019). A note on the overall study: Because public TCR beta signatures pointed to carriage of CMV infection together with the matching HLA type, the HLA type of each donor mattered for the analysis. Overall results and qualifications from the work: The ex vivo response was dominated by HLA-C-restricted CMV-specific TCR beta clonotypes, and the single most frequent clonotype in two of eight donors was supplied by these HLA-C-restricted clonotypes. In both this cohort and an independent cohort of some 380 donors, the cumulative frequency of public TCR beta family members distinguished carriers of CMV infection plus the relevant HLA type.

The sequencing machine was an Illumina HiSeq 1500. TCRdb cleaned the public reads at Q25 with fastp, built clones with MiXCR and kept in-frame beta chains. Duplicate CDR3 protein sequences are folded into a single record with the most common DNA and genes. This sample is represented by about 260,000 distinct CDR3 sequences; roughly an eighth of them were singletons. The ten largest clones capture 7% to 9.5% of the sample. This clonotype showed up many times. Its target antigen remains unknown. The sample holds no much larger clone one base away, and base qualities are not on file. Trimming accounts for 5 bases at V and 3 bases at J, while the number of junction bases matched to no gene is 10. Sequences SGHTA (CDR1) and FQGNSA (CDR2) are obtained from the germline V gene. From the cysteine up to the valine, the CDR3 has a length of 15 residues. Just CDR3 DNA is preserved here, 45 bases in frame from base 1.

Recombination linked TRBV7-2 to TRBJ2-7; TRBD1 matches 7 bases in the middle. The sequence was collected from a human donor in good health (CMV status not recorded). Some clones in this sample may be carry-over from other donors' samples. Sequencing used PBMCs. The CDR3 in this case is CASSLQPGQSYEQYV. The DNA reads TGTGCCAGCAGCCTACAACCGGGACAGAGCTACGAGCAGTACGTC.